This TCR beta chain comes out of a study of graft-versus-host responses after intestinal transplantation. Across the whole study: Multivisceral, liver-intestinal, or isolated intestinal transplants were performed in recipients.

Intraepithelial plus lamina propria lymphocytes were released by processing graft tissue. Here immunoSEQ multiplex PCR was the method, and the copy in TCRdb shows in-frame clones only, minus some. The table has 50,000 to 75,000 clones, around 90% seen once; the top ten hold approximately 1.7%. The TCR originated in a human patient who received an intestinal transplant, so some T cells may come from the graft donor. Sequenced material: ileum tissue, taken 350 to 400 days after transplant.

CDR3: CASSLAGSGADTQYF. The CDR3 bases are TGTGCCAGCAGCTTAGCCGGGAGTGGGGCAGATACGCAGTATTTT. This chain connects TRBV11-2 to TRBJ2-3; TRBD2 is a possible D gene (6 bases). The CDR3 extends over 15 amino acids. CDR1 and CDR2 (germline): SGHAT, FQNNGV. The V gene lost 1 base and the J gene lost 4 bases, with 12 bases spanning the gap.